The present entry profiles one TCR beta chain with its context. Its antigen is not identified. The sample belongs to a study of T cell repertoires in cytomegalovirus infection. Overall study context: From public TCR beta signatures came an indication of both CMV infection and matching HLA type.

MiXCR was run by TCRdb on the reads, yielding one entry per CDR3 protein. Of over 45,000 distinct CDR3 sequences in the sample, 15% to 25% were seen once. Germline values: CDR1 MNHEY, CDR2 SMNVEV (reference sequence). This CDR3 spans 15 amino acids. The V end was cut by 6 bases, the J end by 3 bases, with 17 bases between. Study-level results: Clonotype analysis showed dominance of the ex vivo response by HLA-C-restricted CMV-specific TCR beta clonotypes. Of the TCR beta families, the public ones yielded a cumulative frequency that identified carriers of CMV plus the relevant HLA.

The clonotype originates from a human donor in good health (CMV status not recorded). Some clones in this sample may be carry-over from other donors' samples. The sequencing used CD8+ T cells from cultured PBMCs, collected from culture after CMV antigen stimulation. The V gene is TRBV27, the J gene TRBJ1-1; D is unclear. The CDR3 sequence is CASRLFGLTDTEAFF. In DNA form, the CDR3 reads TGTGCCAGCAGACTATTCGGGCTAACCGACACTGAAGCTTTCTTT.